Here is one TCR beta chain with its context. What antigen it recognizes has not been identified. No much larger clonotype is one base removed from it; base qualities were not supplied. The immunoSEQ Assay, a bias-controlled multiplex PCR, was used to amplify TCRbeta CDR3 regions from genomic DNA. Processing in the source paper ran as follows. The number of nucleated cells in each sample was estimated by amplification of reference gene primers within the assay. Sequence reads were collapsed and filtered to measure the absolute abundance of every unique TCRbeta CDR3 rearrangement. For each sample, productive Simpson clonality was calculated as the square root of Simpson's diversity index across productive rearrangements. TCRdb stores this immuneACCESS table with in-frame sequences only. Part of the clones is absent; in the studies checked, under half of the shortfall reflects unresolved V genes, and no reason is known for the rest. Clonal size and the V and J genes are those of that table, whereas D and trimming came from the DNA. The sample table holds hundreds of thousands of clones, of which around nine tenths were seen once. The ten largest clones represent roughly 3% of the sample.

The collaborating institutions used their own protocols to collect whole blood in K2EDTA tubes. Collaborator samples were shipped for TCRbeta analysis as frozen whole blood, isolated PBMCs, or DNA extracted from either sample type. As encoded in the germline V gene, CDR1 is SGHRS while CDR2 is YFSETQ. V was cut back by 0 bases and J by 4 bases, leaving a gap of 5 bases between them. Taken from cysteine to phenylalanine, the CDR3 has 12 residues. Here the CDR3 DNA is all that survives: 36 bases in frame from base 1. The data were taken from a study of blood T cell repertoires in COVID-19 (TCRdb year 2020). Concerning the study at large: Samples from collaborators originated in the United States, Italy and Spain and spanned both the acute and convalescent phases of COVID-19. The material from the prospective study consisted of cDNA or gDNA derived from T cells, B-cell-depleted T cells, or PBMCs. Sample metadata almost always included a de-identified subject ID, COVID-19 status, age in years and sex. Where available, HLA class I and class II types were obtained from metadata supplied by the sample provider rather than from assay-based typing. Deeply sampled blood TCRbeta repertoires from subjects exposed to, actively infected with, or recovered from COVID-19 were included in the dataset. The repertoires were released in a freely available public database intended as a resource for research on the immune response to SARS-CoV-2. The samples were drawn from the first 160 participants of the ongoing ImmuneRACE study and from under 1,500 subjects provided by 6 global collaborators.

Study-wide conclusions, independent of this receptor: How much clinical and demographic metadata was included differed by source and by participant, and the metadata was provided uncurated.

The chain links TRBV5-1 with TRBJ2-7; there is no confident call for the D gene. The sequenced sample consisted of peripheral blood. This TCR came from a man between 18 and 29 years old with active or convalescent COVID-19. The DNA sequence is as follows: TGCGCCAGCAGCTTGGACTGGTACGAGCAGTACTTC. Its product reads: CASSLDWYEQYF. Reference TRBV5-1 and TRBJ2-7 genes cover what lies past the CDR3, so the full variable domain is KAGVTQTPRYLIKTRGQQVTLSCSPISGHRSVSWYQQTPGQGLQFLFEYFSETQRNKGNFPGRFSGRQFSNSRSEMNVSTLELGDSALYLCASSLDWYEQYFGPGTRLTVT.